This T cell receptor beta chain was obtained from a study of technical replicates of blood from several donors. The repertoire was sequenced with immunoSEQ multiplex PCR; TCRdb's copy has only in-frame clones and lacks some. The repertoire has around 70,000 clones, 90% to 95% of them found once; the top ten carry approximately 0.4%. The sequence came from a human donor in good health. The sequenced sample was T cells isolated from PBMCs.

CDR3 loop: CASKFRTSGRANTGELFF. The DNA for the CDR3 is TGTGCCAGCAAGTTCAGGACTAGCGGGAGGGCGAACACCGGGGAGCTGTTTTTT. The gene calls are TRBV2 and TRBJ2-2, with 15 positions matching TRBD2. V was pared by 7 bases and J by 0 bases, with 6 bases of the junction left unmatched. Germline V gene data show CDR1 as SNHLY and CDR2 as FYNNEI. The CDR3 is 18 amino acids.